This T cell receptor beta chain emerged from a study of T cell changes during pregnancy in multiple sclerosis. The protocol was immunoSEQ multiplex PCR, while the TCRdb copy is restricted to in-frame clones and leaves out a portion. Seen here are tens of thousands of clones, just over 90% observed once, and the top ten hold around 0.21%. Germline CDR1 reads MDHEN; CDR2 reads SYDVKM. The junction had 9 bases not matched to a gene; V was cut back by 5 bases and J by 1 base. CDR3 length equals 16 residues. This TCR came from a female donor with multiple sclerosis, enrolled in a pregnancy study. The gene calls are TRBV28 and TRBJ2-5, with TRBD2 identical over 8 bases. The source material was CD4+ T cells from peripheral blood mononuclear cells, sampled before pregnancy. The CDR3 sequence is CASSRRSSGAQETQYF. In nucleotides, the CDR3 is TGTGCCAGCAGTCGCAGGAGTAGCGGGGCCCAAGAGACCCAGTACTTC.